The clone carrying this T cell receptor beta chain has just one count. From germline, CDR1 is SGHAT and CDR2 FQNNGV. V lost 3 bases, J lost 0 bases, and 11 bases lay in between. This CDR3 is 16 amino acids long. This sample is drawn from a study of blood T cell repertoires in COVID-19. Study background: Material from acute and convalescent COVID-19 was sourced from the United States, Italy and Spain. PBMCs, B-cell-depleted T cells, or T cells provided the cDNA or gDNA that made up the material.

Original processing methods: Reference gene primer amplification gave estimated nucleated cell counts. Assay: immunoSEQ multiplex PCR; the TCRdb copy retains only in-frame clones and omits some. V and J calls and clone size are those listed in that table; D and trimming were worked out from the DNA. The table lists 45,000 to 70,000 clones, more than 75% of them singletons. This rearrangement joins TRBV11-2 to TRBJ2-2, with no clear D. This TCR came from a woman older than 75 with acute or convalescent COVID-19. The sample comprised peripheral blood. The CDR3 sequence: CASSFLATANTGELFF. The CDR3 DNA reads TGTGCCAGCAGCTTCCTCGCCACTGCGAACACCGGGGAGCTGTTTTTT.